The entry that follows covers one TCR beta chain sequence. Its antigen is as yet unknown. An end of the junction does not agree with germline; a read error may underlie this. TCRbeta libraries were built with three rounds of nested PCR, modified from ARM-PCR. MiXCR, applied by TCRdb to the multiplex PCR reads, yields one record per CDR3 protein. The profile shows some 73,000 distinct CDR3 sequences, roughly 80% of them singletons. This CDR3 comprises 13 residues. Per germline, CDR1 SGHAT and CDR2 FQNNGV. These data belong to a study of tumor and adjacent non-tumor tissue in lung cancer. The study's findings and limits: In normal lung, the top 100 clones were significantly more dominant than in tumor. Significantly higher TCR diversity was found in tumor than normal lung.

RNA was extracted from bulk tissue without any cell sorting. More than 3 cm separated this lung sample from the edge of the tumor. Sequencing input: distant non-tumor lung tissue. The clonotype originates from a man between 60 and 70 years old with non-small cell lung cancer. J is TRBJ2-5 and V is TRBV11-2, with D perhaps matching TRBD1 (6 bases). CDR3 residues: CASICTGKESQYF. Here the CDR3 DNA reads TGTGCCAGCATCTGTACAGGGAAAGAGTCCCAGTACTTC.